This T cell receptor beta chain was sequenced in a study of T-cell reconstitution after alpha-beta-depleted transplantation in children. This CDR3 is 16 amino acids long. Germline CDR1 ENHRY, CDR2 SYGVKD. Trimming pared 2 bases from V and 0 bases from J, leaving 8 bases between. Many counts were recorded for this clonotype. The library targeted TCRbeta and was prepared with unique molecular identifiers. From the PCR reads, TCRdb called clonotypes with MiXCR, one entry per CDR3 protein. This table holds 150,000 to 200,000 distinct CDR3 sequences, roughly 7.5% found once. Material: PBMCs from the stem cell graft donor, obtained from the stem cell graft. The V and J genes are TRBV10-3 and TRBJ1-6; a possible D gene is TRBD1 (6 bases). The receptor was isolated from a human donor who donated a stem cell graft to a child with Wiskott-Aldrich syndrome. The chain's CDR3 is CAISEGGSSYNSPLHF. CDR3 nucleotides: TGTGCCATCAGTGAGGGGGGCAGCTCCTATAATTCACCCCTCCACTTT.